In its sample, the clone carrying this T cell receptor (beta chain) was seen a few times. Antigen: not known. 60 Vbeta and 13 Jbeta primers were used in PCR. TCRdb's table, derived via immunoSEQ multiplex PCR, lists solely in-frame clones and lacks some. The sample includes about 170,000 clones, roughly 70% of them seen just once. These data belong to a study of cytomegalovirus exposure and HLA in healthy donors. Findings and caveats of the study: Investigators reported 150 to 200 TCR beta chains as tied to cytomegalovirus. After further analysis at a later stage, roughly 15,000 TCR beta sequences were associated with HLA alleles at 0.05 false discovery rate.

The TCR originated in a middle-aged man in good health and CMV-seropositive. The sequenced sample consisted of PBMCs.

For the CDR3, the DNA is TGTGCCAGCAGTGGTAAGGAGGAGAAGAACCCAATGAACACTGAAGCTTTCTTT. Translated, it gives CASSGKEEKNPMNTEAFF. The chain employs TRBV6-1 and TRBJ1-1; D uncertain. Germline lookup yields CDR1 MNHNS and CDR2 SASEGT. V lost 4 bases and J 0 bases, leaving 21 bases between the germline ends. The CDR3 runs 18 residues.